This T cell receptor (beta chain) is drawn from a study of shared clonotypes between healthy human individuals. Whole-study results and caveats: The study sampled only blood, and tissue repertoires likely differ. Investigators expected sequencing depth to affect clonotype sharing among donors.

The material for each subset, its genomic DNA, was split evenly across several immunoSEQ plates. Clones were read by immunoSEQ multiplex PCR, and TCRdb kept only the in-frame ones, dropping some. This table has about 820,000 clones, 80% to 95% appearing once. Positively selected for CCR7, the CD45RO-negative cells used as naive CD8 cells excluded terminally differentiated effector memory CD45RA+ cells. V was pared by 4 bases and J by 0 bases, with 12 bases of the junction left unmatched. Germline CDR1 SGDLS, CDR2 YYNGEE. The length of the CDR3 is 20 residues. A note on this clone: Its cognate antigen is unknown.

The rearrangement links TRBV9 to TRBJ2-4, with 14 positions matching TRBD2. Material for sequencing was naive CD8+ T cells sorted from blood. The sequence was collected from a man aged 25-45 years in good health. Here the CDR3 DNA reads TGTGCCAGCAGCCCTCGATCTGGACTAGCGGGAGGTCCAGCCAAAAACATTCAGTACTTC. Protein: CASSPRSGLAGGPAKNIQYF.